The 30 T cell receptor beta chains in this list originate from one sample, sequenced in a study of blood T cell repertoires in COVID-19. Assay: immunoSEQ multiplex PCR; the TCRdb copy retains only in-frame clones and omits some. The sample has 110,000 or so clones; more than 70% are singletons. Sequenced material: peripheral blood. The receptor set was obtained from a man aged 60-69 years with acute or convalescent COVID-19.

This chain joins TRBV5-1 and TRBJ2-1; no clear D gene. The CDR3 consists of 14 residues. The germline gives CDR1 SGHRS, CDR2 YFSETQ. Trimming took off 0 bases at V and 6 bases at J, with 10 bases between the two ends. CDR3 amino acids: CASSLATGSNEQFF. The CDR3 bases are TGCGCCAGCAGCTTGGCCACTGGTTCCAATGAGCAGTTCTTC.

The rearrangement links TRBV28 to TRBJ1-5; 7 bases line up with TRBD1. J lost 5 bases, V lost 6 bases, and 7 bases had no gene match. This CDR3 region has 14 residues. Germline values: CDR1 MDHEN, CDR2 SYDVKM. Here the CDR3 reads CASSLTGQDQPQHF. The CDR3 region has the DNA TGTGCCAGCAGCCTGACAGGGCAGGATCAGCCCCAGCATTTT.

The J gene is TRBJ2-1, the V gene TRBV10-3; 11 positions agree with TRBD2. Germline V CDR1 and CDR2: ENHRY, SYGVKD. V shed 11 bases and J 10 bases; nucleotides not matched to a gene: 19. CDR3 length equals 16 residues. The CDR3 reads CALAGTSGNTWEEQFF. The CDR3 DNA follows: TGTGCCCTCGCCGGGACTAGCGGTAACACCTGGGAGGAGCAGTTCTTC.

This clone was seen a single time. The chain links TRBV9 to TRBJ1-2; 8 positions agree with TRBD1. CDR3 length: 16 residues. J lost 4 bases, V lost 0 bases, and 8 bases had no gene match. Germline values: CDR1 SGDLS, CDR2 YYNGEE. CDR3 loop: CASSVEPTGDTYGYTF. CDR3 nucleotides: TGTGCCAGCAGCGTAGAACCGACAGGGGACACCTATGGCTACACCTTC. The full variable domain, its missing parts supplied by reference TRBV9 and TRBJ1-2, is DSGVTQTPKHLITATGQRVTLRCSPRSGDLSVYWYQQSLDQGLQFLIQYYNGEERAKGNILERFSAQQFPDLHSELNLSSLELGDSALYFCASSVEPTGDTYGYTFGSGTRLTVV.

CDR3 amino acids: CASRFGTWYNEQFF. CDR3 bases: TGTGCCAGCAGGTTCGGGACTTGGTACAATGAGCAGTTCTTC. The rearrangement joins TRBV6-5 to TRBJ2-1; tentative D call: TRBD2 (6 bases). The V gene lost 6 bases and the J gene lost 4 bases, with 13 bases spanning the gap. Germline values: CDR1 MNHEY, CDR2 SVGAGI. The CDR3 has 14 amino acids.

This clone was recorded only once. CDR3 sequence reads: CASSPRDEQFF. CDR3 DNA sequence: TGTGCCAGCAGTCCCAGGGATGAGCAGTTCTTC. This chain joins TRBV6-2 or TRBV6-3 and TRBJ2-1, with D possibly TRBD1 on 5 matching bases. The V and J ends lost 5 bases and 8 bases respectively, with 7 bases between them. The CDR3 has 11 residues. Germline V gene data show CDR1 as MNHEY and CDR2 as SVGEGT.

J is TRBJ2-3 and V is TRBV10-3; 8 bases match TRBD1. This CDR3 spans 15 amino acids. Trimming cost V 7 bases and J 5 bases; bases outside gene matches: 11. The germline V gene encodes CDR1 ENHRY and CDR2 SYGVKD. The CDR3 nucleotides read TGTGCCATCATGACGACAGGGGCCCAGGGAGATACGCAGTATTTT. This encodes CAIMTTGAQGDTQYF.

The chain has TRBV5-6 and TRBJ2-1, with 13 bases that match TRBD2. CDR3 size: 13 residues. V lost 5 bases to trimming and J lost 14 bases; unmatched junction nucleotides: 7. The germline CDR1 and CDR2 sequences are SGHDT and YYEEEE. In DNA, the CDR3 is TGTGCCAGCAGTCCCGGACTAGCGGGAGTCAAGTTCTTC. Translating it yields CASSPGLAGVKFF.

The chain employs TRBV24-1 and TRBJ2-5; D uncertain. The CDR3 covers 11 residues. Germline lookup yields CDR1 KGHDR and CDR2 SFDVKD. The ends were cut back, 12 bases at V and 5 bases at J, with 12 bases in the middle. The CDR3 region is CASANGETQYF. CDR3 bases: TGTGCCTCTGCGAATGGTGAGACCCAGTACTTC.

This clone has more than one count but fewer than ten. The V gene is TRBV12-3 or TRBV12-4, the J gene TRBJ1-2, with D maybe TRBD1 (5 bases). CDR3 length: 13 residues. The V end lost 6 bases, the J end lost 8 bases, and 16 bases lay between the germline ends. The CDR3 DNA reads TGTGCCAGCAGGCCGGGAGGGGCGGGAGGCTACACCTTC. Its translation is CASRPGGAGGYTF.

V is TRBV7-2 and J is TRBJ2-7; TRBD1 aligns across 9 bases. The J segment lost 0 bases and the V segment lost 1 base, leaving 1 base of the junction unmatched. The CDR3 runs 15 residues. Per the germline V gene, CDR1 is SGHTA and CDR2 is FQGNSA. The chain's CDR3 is CASSLVTGGSYEQYF. The CDR3 DNA follows: TGTGCCAGCAGCTTAGTGACAGGGGGCTCCTACGAGCAGTACTTC.

This clone was detected only a few times. The chain uses TRBV5-4 and TRBJ1-1; 7 bases are a match to TRBD1. CDR3 length: 14 amino acids. The germline V gene has CDR1 SGHNT and CDR2 YYREEE (reference sequence). Losses at the gene ends were 4 bases for V and 1 base for J; bases not matched to a gene: 4. The CDR3 region is CASSAGQENTEAFF. The CDR3 nucleotides are TGTGCCAGCAGCGCCGGACAGGAGAACACTGAAGCTTTCTTT.

The rearrangement links TRBV29-1 to TRBJ2-1; TRBD1 is a possible D gene (6 bases). The germline V gene encodes CDR1 SQVTM and CDR2 ANQGSEA. Trimming cost V 2 bases and J 6 bases, with 14 bases left between them. The CDR3 covers 14 residues. CDR3 residues: CSVELQGPANEQFF. In DNA form, the CDR3 reads TGCAGCGTTGAACTACAGGGACCGGCCAATGAGCAGTTCTTC.

The chain recombines TRBV6-6 with TRBJ2-2; 9 nucleotides agree with TRBD2. V lost 5 bases and J lost 4; bases outside the gene matches: 11. The CDR3 covers 17 residues. The V gene's germline CDR1 is MNHNY and CDR2 SVGAGI (reference sequence). The CDR3, as DNA: TGTGCCAGCAGTCCTCTTAGCGGGAGCTTGGGCACCGGGGAGCTGTTTTTT. Protein sequence: CASSPLSGSLGTGELFF.

This clone was observed a single time. The chain is built from TRBV18 and TRBJ2-2; 10 nucleotides align to TRBD1. V lost 3 bases, J lost 5 bases, and 6 bases stayed unmatched. Per germline, CDR1 KGHSH and CDR2 LQKENI. The CDR3 has 16 amino acids. The CDR3 DNA follows: TGTGCCAGCTCACCGAGACAGGGGGCGCGAACCGGGGAGCTGTTTTTT. This encodes CASSPRQGARTGELFF.

The genes are TRBV19 and TRBJ2-4; TRBD1 matches 9 bases. The CDR3 is 13 residues long. J lost 6 bases, V lost 5 bases, and 2 bases had no gene match. CDR1 and CDR2 from the germline V gene are LNHDA and SQIVND (reference sequence). CDR3 sequence (DNA): TGTGCCAGTAGTTCGGACAGGGGAAACATTCAGTACTTC. It yields the protein CASSSDRGNIQYF.

The rearrangement links TRBV27 to TRBJ1-2; D perhaps matches TRBD1 (5 bases). Looked up from germline, CDR1 is MNHEY and CDR2 is SMNVEV (reference sequence). CDR3 length: 14 amino acids. V lost 5 bases and J 9 bases, leaving 19 bases between the germline ends. The CDR3 loop is CASSPQSWRGRYTF. CDR3 DNA: TGTGCCAGCAGTCCACAATCTTGGAGGGGACGCTACACCTTC.

This clone was observed a single time. The chain links TRBV27 to TRBJ1-1, with a possible D match to TRBD1 (5 bases). Per the germline V gene, CDR1 is MNHEY and CDR2 is SMNVEV (reference sequence). V was shortened by 7 bases and J by 8 bases, with 14 bases between the two germline ends. The CDR3 is made up of 12 amino acids. In DNA form, the CDR3 reads TGTGCCAGCACCTACCCGGGGGGAGAAGCTTTCTTT. Its protein is CASTYPGGEAFF.

The rearrangement links TRBV9 to TRBJ1-2; 7 nucleotides match TRBD1. The CDR3 runs 14 residues. Germline V CDR1 and CDR2: SGDLS, YYNGEE. Trimming at V came to 4 bases and at J to 6 bases, leaving 9 bases not matched to a gene. CDR3 in DNA: TGTGCCAGCAGCTCCCGGACAGGAGATAATGGCTACACCTTC. Protein sequence: CASSSRTGDNGYTF.

The rearrangement links TRBV7-3 to TRBJ2-6; perhaps TRBD1 as D (6 bases). The V gene's germline CDR1 is SGHTA and CDR2 FQGTGA. Trimming pared 7 bases from V and 2 bases from J, leaving 15 bases between. CDR3 length: 16 residues. The CDR3 DNA sequence: TGTGCCAGCACCTGGGGGCCCCTCACTGGGGCCAACGTCCTGACTTTC. It specifies CASTWGPLTGANVLTF.

The rearrangement links TRBV3-1 (or the pseudogene TRBV3-2) to TRBJ2-1; perhaps TRBD2 as D (5 bases). Germline V gives CDR1 LGHDT, CDR2 YNNKEL (reference sequence). V was clipped by 0 bases and J by 9 bases, with 6 bases between them. The CDR3 covers 12 residues. CDR3 DNA sequence: TGTGCCAGCAGCCAAGAGAGCGGTGAGCAGTTCTTC. This gives the protein CASSQESGEQFF.

The V call is TRBV10-3, the J call TRBJ1-1; TRBD1 matches 7 bases. Unmatched junction bases numbered 0, after V lost 2 bases and J lost 3 bases. The CDR3 loop spans 13 amino acids. Germline assignment: CDR1 ENHRY and CDR2 SYGVKD. The CDR3 region has the DNA TGTGCCATCAGTGAGGACAGGGACACTGAAGCTTTCTTT. Protein: CAISEDRDTEAFF.

This rearrangement joins TRBV18 to TRBJ2-7, with a tentative D call TRBD2 (6 bases). Trimming stripped 5 bases from V and 3 bases from J, with 11 bases between. Germline V gene data show CDR1 as KGHSH and CDR2 as LQKENI. CDR3 length equals 13 residues. The CDR3 DNA is TGTGCCAGCTCAACAACGGGGGACTACGAGCAGTACTTC. Protein sequence: CASSTTGDYEQYF.

This clone was seen a single time. J is TRBJ2-5 and V is TRBV30; the match to TRBD2 covers 7 bases. Germline-derived CDR1 and CDR2 are GTSNPN and SVGIG (reference sequence). The CDR3 is made up of 13 amino acids. V lost 5 bases to trimming and J lost 5 bases; unmatched junction nucleotides: 8. The CDR3 DNA sequence: TGTGCCTGGGCCGATACTAGCGCCGAGACCCAGTACTTC. Translated, it gives CAWADTSAETQYF.

This clone has just a few counts. This chain joins TRBV5-6 and TRBJ2-3; D possibly corresponds to TRBD2 (5 bases). This CDR3 is 12 amino acids long. Trimming shortened V by 8 bases and J by 8 bases, and 15 bases separated the two germline ends. Germline CDR1 SGHDT, CDR2 YYEEEE. DNA for the CDR3: TGTGCCAGTCGTCCCCGGGGAGCTACGCAGTATTTT. Translation gives CASRPRGATQYF. The variable domain in full, with the rest retrieved from reference TRBV5-6 and TRBJ2-3, is DAGVTQSPTHLIKTRGQQVTLRCSPKSGHDTVSWYQQALGQGPQFIFQYYEEEERQRGNFPDRFSGHQFPNYSSELNVNALLLGDSALYLCASRPRGATQYFGPGTRLTVL.

Notes on this clone: One end of the junction fails to match germline, which may point to a read error. The chain carries TRBV10-3 and TRBJ2-2, with D possibly TRBD1 on 5 matching bases. This CDR3 spans 16 amino acids. Germline CDR1 ENHRY, CDR2 SYGVKD. The DNA for the CDR3 is TGTGCCATCAGTGAGTCGACAGCAGGGAACGCCGGGGAGCTGTTTTTT. Its translation is CAISESTAGNAGELFF.

The gene calls are TRBV15 and TRBJ2-2, with D possibly TRBD1 on 6 matching bases. Trimming took 0 bases from V and 5 from J, leaving 13 bases between them. The CDR3 covers 16 residues. Germline loops: CDR1 LNHNV, CDR2 YYDKDF (reference sequence). CDR3 region: CATSREGTGSTGELFF. For the CDR3, the DNA is TGTGCCACCAGCAGAGAGGGAACAGGGTCGACCGGGGAGCTGTTTTTT.

The V and J genes are TRBV19 and TRBJ2-3; 8 nucleotides match TRBD1. V lost 4 bases, J lost 4 bases, and 10 bases stayed unmatched. The CDR3 totals 16 residues. Germline V gives CDR1 LNHDA, CDR2 SQIVND (reference sequence). CDR3 amino acids: CASSSRQGSSADTQYF. The CDR3 region has the DNA TGTGCCAGTAGTAGCCGACAGGGGAGCAGTGCAGATACGCAGTATTTT.

This clone came up a few times. The gene calls are TRBV30 and TRBJ2-7; perhaps TRBD2 as D (6 bases). Germline lookup yields CDR1 GTSNPN and CDR2 SVGIG (reference sequence). Trimming removed 7 bases from V and 5 bases from J, with 15 bases in between. The CDR3 extends over 12 amino acids. The CDR3 protein is CASHPGGDEQYF. The DNA of the CDR3 is TGTGCCTCCCACCCCGGGGGAGACGAGCAGTACTTC.

The genes are TRBV9 and TRBJ2-2, with 8 bases that match TRBD1. CDR3 length: 16 residues. CDR1 is SGDLS and CDR2 is YYNGEE in the germline V gene. V was clipped by 4 bases and J by 4 bases; unmatched bases: 9. In nucleotides, the CDR3 is TGTGCCAGCAGCTTTTCGGCAGGGGGCGGCACCGGGGAGCTGTTTTTT. Protein sequence: CASSFSAGGGTGELFF.